This TCR beta chain comes out of a study of CD8 T cells in Susac syndrome. The multiple sclerosis controls consisted of treatment-naive patients with relapsing-remitting disease, either stable or active. Through negative isolation, CD4+ and CD8+ T cells were obtained, while TEMRA cells were enriched using FACS. Reverse transcription of roughly 0.5 to 1 ug RNA was carried out with random hexamers. Across 54 Vbeta and 13 Jbeta, TCR beta CDR3 was amplified with immunoSEQ multiplex PCR. From the immunoSEQ multiplex PCR reads, TCRdb called clonotypes with MiXCR, one entry per CDR3 protein. The table shows about 250,000 distinct CDR3 sequences, with around 93% occurring only once. Sequencing used CD4+ T cells from PBMCs. The origin of this receptor is a human donor with multiple sclerosis.

CDR3 sequence: CASSDGIYGYTF. The CDR3 nucleotides are TGTGCCAGCAGTGACGGGATTTATGGCTACACCTTC. The chain employs TRBV2 and TRBJ1-2; unclear D gene. Germline CDR1 SNHLY, CDR2 FYNNEI. The CDR3 runs to 12 residues. Trimming removed 3 bases at V and 5 bases at J, with 7 bases between.